A single sample is the source of the 17 T cell receptor beta chains below, sequenced in a study of blood T cells in healthy people across ages. A second PCR, run for roughly 6 to 11 cycles, used a sample-barcoded 5' primer plus a J-beta primer mix. TCRdb analysed the 5' RACE reads with MiXCR anew, one entry per CDR3 protein. The sample includes more than 800,000 distinct CDR3 sequences, less than 35% seen only once; the top ten take roughly 17%. The source material was blood. The receptors shown here come from a woman older than 75 in good health.

This clonotype was observed many times. The chain has TRBV20-1 and TRBJ2-1, with D uncertain. Germline values: CDR1 DFQATT, CDR2 SNEGSKA (reference sequence). Trimming stripped 5 bases from V and 7 bases from J, with 18 bases between. This CDR3 spans 14 amino acids. This CDR3 is CSALQRVAANEQFF. CDR3 nucleotide sequence: TGCAGTGCTCTCCAGCGAGTCGCAGCTAATGAGCAGTTCTTC.

This chain links TRBV20-1 with TRBJ1-2; TRBD1 is a possible D gene (6 bases). This CDR3 is 12 amino acids long. Germline CDR1 reads DFQATT; CDR2 reads SNEGSKA (reference sequence). V lost 5 bases and J 8 bases, leaving 15 bases between the germline ends. The CDR3 protein is CSAPDSRFGYTF. As DNA, the CDR3 is TGCAGTGCTCCGGACAGTCGATTCGGCTACACCTTC.

Of note for this clonotype: A read error may explain this, as a much larger clone is one base away. The V and J genes are TRBV7-6 and TRBJ2-1, with D possibly matching TRBD2 (5 bases). The closer fit of TRBJ2-7 to the DNA end suggests the J call may be wrong. Germline CDR1 and CDR2: SGHVS and FNYEAQ. The CDR3 totals 14 residues. The CDR3 DNA reads TGTGCCAGCAGCTCTACTCGGGGTAACAATGAGCAGTACTTC. This codes for CASSSTRGNNEQYF.

This clonotype came up a few times. The rearrangement uses TRBV25-1 and TRBJ2-2, with 9 bases aligning to TRBD1. V shed 6 bases and J 6 bases; nucleotides not matched to a gene: 11. Germline loops: CDR1 MGHDK, CDR2 SYGVNS. The CDR3 is 16 amino acids. The CDR3 reads CASRSVGTGFSGELFF. The DNA for the CDR3 is TGTGCCAGCAGAAGCGTCGGGACAGGGTTTTCCGGGGAGCTGTTTTTT.

This clonotype has ten or more counts. The chain is built from TRBV7-2 and TRBJ1-1; D not resolved. The CDR3 spans 13 residues. Trimming took 4 bases from V and 1 from J, leaving 7 bases between them. The germline V gene has CDR1 SGHTA and CDR2 FQGNSA. The CDR3 region has the DNA TGTGCCAGCAGCTCCGGAGGGAACACTGAAGCTTTCTTT. The encoded protein is CASSSGGNTEAFF.

This clonotype was counted a few times. The rearrangement joins TRBV10-2 to TRBJ1-5, with unresolved D. CDR1 and CDR2 (germline): WSHSY, SAAADI. Between the trimmed V and J ends, which lost 6 bases and 10 bases, there was a span of 19 bases. This CDR3 region has 14 residues. The CDR3 DNA reads TGCGCCAGCAGGGACCCCGGAGCAATGAGCCCCCAGCATTTT. It is translated as CASRDPGAMSPQHF.

The table lists this clonotype with many counts. In DNA, the CDR3 is TGTGCCAGCAGCTTAGTGGAGCAGAGCCAACTGTTTTTT. Its translation: CASSLVEQSQLFF. The rearrangement joins TRBV7-2 to TRBJ1-4; no reliable D call. The V gene lost 1 base and the J gene lost 12 bases, with 12 bases spanning the gap. The CDR3 consists of 13 residues. Germline CDR1 and CDR2: SGHTA and FQGNSA.

Note on this clonotype: A much more abundant neighbour one base away suggests this may be a read error. V usage is TRBV10-3 and J usage is TRBJ1-2, with D possibly matching TRBD1 (5 bases). Trimming cost V 4 bases and J 3 bases, with 12 bases left between them. Germline CDR1 and CDR2: ENHRY and SYGVKD. The CDR3 is made up of 14 amino acids. CDR3 DNA: TGTGCCATCAGTGGGGGGACGGGGGACTATGGCTACACCTTC. Amino acid sequence: CAISGGTGDYGYTF.

The chain links TRBV20-1 to TRBJ2-7; perhaps TRBD1 as D (6 bases). The CDR3 is 17 amino acids. Trimming pared 1 base from V and 1 base from J, leaving 20 bases between. The germline CDR1 and CDR2 sequences are DFQATT and SNEGSKA (reference sequence). The CDR3 reads CSARARDTFGVSYEQYF. CDR3 DNA sequence: TGCAGTGCTAGAGCCCGGGACACTTTTGGGGTATCCTACGAGCAGTACTTC.

Regarding this clonotype: A much larger clone differs from this one at a single base, so this may be a read error. This chain connects TRBV7-9 to TRBJ1-2; possible D gene TRBD1, 6 bases. This CDR3 has 13 amino acids. Germline lookup yields CDR1 SEHNR and CDR2 FQNEAQ (reference sequence). The CDR3 DNA is TGTGCCAGCAGCACCGGGGGGGCAAATGGCCACACCTTC. Residues: CASSTGGANGHTF.

This clonotype was observed at least ten times. The chain joins TRBV6-2 or TRBV6-3 to TRBJ2-3, with D uncertain. The V and J ends lost 0 bases and 5 bases respectively, with 9 bases between them. The CDR3 sequence is 14 residues long. From germline, CDR1 is MNHEY and CDR2 SVGEGT. The CDR3 reads CASSYSELRDTQYF. The CDR3 DNA reads as TGTGCCAGCAGTTACTCAGAATTGCGAGATACGCAGTATTTT.

CDR3 protein: CASSLQGRQSYGYTF. The CDR3 DNA follows: TGTGCCAGCAGCTTGCAGGGACGCCAGAGCTATGGCTACACCTTC. The chain uses TRBV7-9 and TRBJ1-2; possible D gene TRBD1, 5 bases. Trimming removed 3 bases at V and 4 bases at J, with 15 bases between. The CDR3 runs to 15 residues. The germline V gene encodes CDR1 SEHNR and CDR2 FQNEAQ (reference sequence).

The V and J genes are TRBV29-1 and TRBJ2-7; D possibly corresponds to TRBD2 (6 bases). The CDR3 runs to 15 residues. V was clipped by 3 bases and J by 6 bases, with 21 bases between them. Germline V gene data show CDR1 as SQVTM and CDR2 as ANQGSEA. CDR3 region: CSVEIQEGPLGEQYF. The DNA for the CDR3 is TGCAGCGTTGAGATCCAGGAGGGCCCGTTGGGCGAGCAGTACTTC.

A remark on this clonotype: A read error may explain this, as a much larger clone is one base away. This chain connects TRBV6-5 to TRBJ2-3; TRBD2 matches at 10 bases. This CDR3 is built from 18 residues. Trimming cost V 2 bases and J 0 bases; bases outside gene matches: 8. Germline-derived CDR1 and CDR2 are MNHEY and SVGAGI. The CDR3 DNA follows: TGTGCCAGCAGTTACCAGACTAGCGGGTCCACTAGCACAGATACGCAGTATTTT. This encodes CASSYQTSGSTSTDTQYF.

The chain has TRBV6-1 and TRBJ2-4; D possibly uses TRBD1 or TRBD2 (5 bases each). V was cut by 2 bases and J by 15 bases, with 14 bases left in between. The CDR3 has 12 amino acids. The germline V gene has CDR1 MNHNS and CDR2 SASEGT. CDR3 sequence reads: CASSELGDEWYF. In DNA, the CDR3 is TGTGCCAGCAGTGAACTTGGGGACGAGTGGTACTTC.

This clonotype was picked up many times. This chain joins TRBV20-1 and TRBJ2-1; D possibly corresponds to TRBD2 (6 bases). Trimming took off 6 bases at V and 6 bases at J, with 15 bases between the two ends. Germline CDR1 is DFQATT and CDR2 is SNEGSKA (reference sequence). The CDR3 extends over 13 amino acids. CDR3 sequence reads: CSAPSDGANEQFF. CDR3 coding DNA: TGCAGTGCCCCTAGCGATGGGGCCAATGAGCAGTTCTTC.

This clonotype was found many times. This chain joins TRBV7-9 and TRBJ2-5; the D is unclear. Trimming left V 1 base short and J 0 bases short, with 15 bases between. The germline V gene encodes CDR1 SEHNR and CDR2 FQNEAQ (reference sequence). The CDR3 sequence is 17 residues long. In DNA, the CDR3 is TGTGCCAGCAGCTTAGGTTGGCTCACCGACAACCAAGAGACCCAGTACTTC. Translating it yields CASSLGWLTDNQETQYF.